This TCR beta chain was captured by sequencing in a study of OX40 agonist ivuxolimab in advanced cancers. The overall study: Participants, roughly 80% male, averaged roughly 55 years of age, ranging from roughly 23 to 90. Study-wide results and caveats: On average, CD8+ T cells had more expanded clones than CD4+.

Note on this clone: Its antigen is currently unknown.

Only in-frame clones appear in the TCRdb table, and some are missing; sequencing was by immunoSEQ multiplex PCR. The repertoire holds fewer than 80,000 clones, more than 70% seen once, with roughly 0.59% in the top ten. The V and J ends lost 2 bases and 5 bases respectively, with 16 bases between them. This CDR3 has 16 amino acids. Per the germline V gene, CDR1 is SGHNT and CDR2 is YENEEA. The source material was CD4+ or CD8+ T cells sorted from blood, sampled in a trial of the OX40 agonist ivuxolimab. The rearrangement links TRBV11-3 to TRBJ2-1; no reliable D call. The TCR was taken from an adult with an advanced solid tumor such as melanoma, head and neck, liver or kidney cancer. The CDR3 region is CASSLLTHGLNNEQFF. CDR3 nucleotides: TGTGCCAGCAGCTTACTAACGCACGGTCTAAACAATGAGCAGTTCTTC.